This is a list of T cell receptor beta chains from one sample in a study of blood T cell repertoires in COVID-19. Data came from immunoSEQ multiplex PCR; TCRdb stores just in-frame clones and leaves some out. The repertoire holds about 220,000 clones, 75% to 90% seen once, with over 3% in the top ten. The material sequenced was PBMCs or T cells enriched from blood (not recorded which). The receptor set was obtained from a woman between 35 and 50 years old with acute COVID-19. CDR3s include the opening cysteine and the closing phenylalanine or tryptophan. A D gene is named only where the DNA matches it firmly. Clone sizes are given selectively: once, few, many, or a class where the clone is expanded.

TRBV14	TRBJ2-7	-	TRBD1	CASSQGRQGAYEQYF	TGTGCCAGCAGCCAAGGCCGTCAGGGGGCGTACGAGCAGTACTTC
TRBV4-3	TRBJ1-1	once	-	CASSQDQMEKMNTEAFF	TGCGCCAGCAGCCAAGATCAAATGGAGAAGATGAACACTGAAGCTTTCTTT
TRBV18	TRBJ1-5	-	-	CASSPRFEGERERGNQPQHF	TGTGCCAGCTCACCACGTTTCGAAGGGGAAAGGGAAAGAGGCAATCAGCCCCAGCATTTT
TRBV27	TRBJ1-5	-	-	CASSFRLAPGGNQPQHF	TGTGCCAGCAGTTTCCGGCTGGCGCCGGGGGGCAATCAGCCCCAGCATTTT
TRBV5-4	TRBJ2-1	once	TRBD2	CASSLAGGPVYEQFF	TGTGCCAGCAGCTTGGCGGGGGGGCCCGTATATGAGCAGTTCTTC
TRBV5-1	TRBJ2-2	-	TRBD1	CASSLGQGRVTGELFF	TGCGCCAGCAGCTTAGGACAGGGTCGAGTGACCGGGGAGCTGTTTTTT
TRBV11-2	TRBJ2-2	-	-	CASSADWNTGELFF	TGTGCCAGCAGCGCCGACTGGAACACCGGGGAGCTGTTTTTT
TRBV6-2/TRBV6-3	TRBJ2-5	-	-	CASSYPTGEAETQYF	TGTGCCAGCAGTTACCCTACAGGGGAGGCGGAGACCCAGTACTTC
TRBV7-9	TRBJ1-2	few	-	CASRASPGGSNYGYTF	TGTGCCAGCAGAGCCTCCCCCGGGGGGAGTAACTATGGCTACACCTTC
TRBV18	TRBJ2-6	-	-	CASSPDRGYGANVLTF	TGTGCCAGCTCACCAGACCGGGGATATGGGGCCAACGTCCTGACTTTC
TRBV3-1/TRBV3-2	TRBJ2-5	-	-	CASSHGGARETQYF	TGTGCCAGCAGCCATGGGGGGGCCCGGGAGACCCAGTACTTC
TRBV19	TRBJ2-5	-	TRBD1	CASSSRTGGAETQYF	TGTGCCAGTAGTTCCCGGACAGGGGGCGCAGAGACCCAGTACTTC
TRBV19	TRBJ1-1	-	-	CASMGLVFGTEAFF	TGTGCCAGTATGGGACTCGTTTTCGGCACTGAAGCTTTCTTT
TRBV19	TRBJ1-1	-	-	CASSPLDRNTEAFF	TGTGCCAGTAGTCCGCTCGACAGGAACACTGAAGCTTTCTTT
TRBV7-9	TRBJ1-1	-	TRBD1	CASSESAVGQGWAKAFF	TGTGCCAGCAGCGAATCGGCCGTTGGACAGGGTTGGGCCAAAGCTTTCTTT
TRBV7-2	TRBJ2-3	-	-	CASGEGPNTDTQYF	TGTGCCAGCGGCGAGGGTCCTAACACAGATACGCAGTATTTT
TRBV13	TRBJ1-2	-	-	CASSLDQASGYTF	TGTGCCAGCAGCTTAGACCAGGCATCTGGCTACACCTTC
TRBV7-8	TRBJ1-2	-	TRBD1	CASSSVTGIPYGYTF	TGTGCCAGCAGCTCAGTGACAGGGATCCCCTATGGCTACACCTTC
TRBV5-1	TRBJ1-6	-	-	CASSSPGSGGPLHF	TGCGCCAGCAGCTCACCTGGGTCAGGCGGGCCCCTCCACTTT
TRBV12-3/TRBV12-4	TRBJ2-5	-	-	CASSLALETQYF	TGTGCCAGCAGTTTGGCTTTAGAGACCCAGTACTTC
TRBV27	TRBJ2-3	-	TRBD1	CASSPRQGQRKTQYF	TGTGCCAGCAGTCCCCGACAGGGGCAAAGGAAAACGCAGTATTTT
TRBV10-2	TRBJ1-1	-	-	CASSPGLRAFF	TGCGCCAGCAGTCCTGGGCTACGGGCTTTCTTT
TRBV5-5	TRBJ1-5	-	-	CASSLEWGGAQHF	TGTGCCAGCAGCTTGGAATGGGGGGGAGCCCAGCATTTT
TRBV7-9	TRBJ1-3	-	-	CASKGGPEGGNTIYF	TGTGCCAGCAAGGGGGGGCCAGAGGGAGGAAACACCATATATTTT
TRBV7-9	TRBJ1-1	-	-	CASSDPRPGLNTEAFF	TGTGCCAGCAGCGATCCCAGGCCGGGGTTGAACACTGAAGCTTTCTTT
TRBV6-4	TRBJ1-2	-	-	CASSDVPGGYTF	TGTGCCAGCAGTGATGTTCCCGGTGGCTACACCTTC
TRBV6-6	TRBJ1-5	-	-	CASSPSAGYSNQPQHF	TGTGCCAGCAGTCCCTCTGCCGGTTATAGCAATCAGCCCCAGCATTTT
TRBV5-1	TRBJ1-5	-	TRBD1	CASSEGQGQPQHF	TGCGCCAGCAGCGAAGGACAGGGGCAGCCCCAGCATTTT
TRBV5-5	TRBJ1-2	-	-	CASSLKDRNYGYTF	TGTGCCAGCAGCTTAAAAGACAGGAACTATGGCTACACCTTC
TRBV11-2	TRBJ1-2	once	TRBD1	CASSRGSGTGEDGYTF	TGTGCCAGCAGCCGGGGCTCCGGGACAGGGGAGGATGGCTACACCTTC
TRBV6-5	TRBJ1-2	once	-	CASSQTLANYGYTF	TGTGCCAGCAGTCAGACCCTAGCTAACTATGGCTACACCTTC
TRBV9	TRBJ1-5	-	TRBD1	CASSVEGQLVEPQHF	TGTGCCAGCAGCGTAGAGGGACAGTTGGTGGAGCCCCAGCATTTT
TRBV7-9	TRBJ1-3	-	TRBD1	CASSRDRGSGNTIYF	TGTGCCAGCAGCAGGGACAGGGGCTCTGGAAACACCATATATTTT
TRBV4-3	TRBJ1-2	-	-	CASSQGSQAYGYTF	TGCGCCAGCAGCCAAGGATCTCAGGCCTATGGCTACACCTTC
TRBV5-4	TRBJ1-2	-	TRBD1	CASSSDRGDLYGYTF	TGTGCCAGCAGCTCGGACAGGGGGGATTTATATGGCTACACCTTC
TRBV2	TRBJ1-4	-	-	CASSHSRQVQEKLFF	TGTGCCAGCAGTCATTCCCGCCAGGTGCAAGAAAAACTGTTTTTT
TRBV10-1	TRBJ1-2	-	-	CASSSGSSNYGYTF	TGCGCCAGCAGTTCCGGGAGCTCTAACTATGGCTACACCTTC
TRBV14	TRBJ1-1	once	TRBD1	CASSQGQGTEAFF	TGTGCCAGCTCTCAGGGACAGGGCACTGAAGCTTTCTTT
TRBV7-9	TRBJ1-3	-	-	CASSSNRDSGNTIYF	TGTGCCAGCAGCTCCAACCGGGACTCTGGAAACACCATATATTTT
TRBV7-6	TRBJ1-3	-	-	CASSAQQAAGNTIYF	TGTGCCAGCAGCGCACAACAGGCTGCTGGAAACACCATATATTTT
TRBV7-9	TRBJ1-1	-	-	CASSQNSPRTEAFF	TGTGCCAGCAGCCAAAATTCTCCGAGGACTGAAGCTTTCTTT
TRBV5-1	TRBJ1-2	-	-	CASSLAGRSGYTF	TGCGCCAGCAGCTTGGCAGGGCGTAGTGGCTACACCTTC
TRBV20-1	TRBJ1-2	-	-	CSASLGRRDGYTF	TGCAGTGCTAGTCTCGGCCGCCGGGATGGCTACACCTTC
TRBV19	TRBJ2-5	-	-	CASSHRVLDQETQYF	TGTGCCAGTAGTCACAGGGTCCTTGACCAAGAGACCCAGTACTTC
TRBV9	TRBJ2-1	-	-	CASSPTFSYNEQFF	TGTGCCAGCAGCCCTACCTTCTCCTACAATGAGCAGTTCTTC
TRBV15	TRBJ2-5	once	-	CATSRVNRMEETQYF	TGTGCCACCAGCAGGGTAAACAGGATGGAGGAGACCCAGTACTTC
TRBV18	TRBJ1-2	-	TRBD1	CASSPPDRVGGYTF	TGTGCCAGCTCACCGCCCGACAGGGTCGGTGGCTACACCTTC
TRBV27	TRBJ2-7	-	-	CASSTAAGHSYEQYF	TGTGCCAGCAGTACGGCGGCGGGGCACTCCTACGAGCAGTACTTC
TRBV28	TRBJ2-2	-	TRBD1	CASRFGTGVNTGELFF	TGTGCCAGCAGGTTCGGGACAGGGGTCAACACCGGGGAGCTGTTTTTT
TRBV19	TRBJ1-5	-	TRBD1	CASRGQFNQPQHF	TGTGCCAGTAGGGGACAGTTCAATCAGCCCCAGCATTTT
TRBV3-1/TRBV3-2	TRBJ1-1	-	-	CASSQEEVGQGYTEAFF	TGTGCCAGCAGCCAAGAAGAAGTAGGGCAGGGATACACTGAAGCTTTCTTT
TRBV20-1	TRBJ2-4	few	-	CSASYLAKNIQYF	TGCAGTGCTAGTTACTTAGCCAAAAACATTCAGTACTTC